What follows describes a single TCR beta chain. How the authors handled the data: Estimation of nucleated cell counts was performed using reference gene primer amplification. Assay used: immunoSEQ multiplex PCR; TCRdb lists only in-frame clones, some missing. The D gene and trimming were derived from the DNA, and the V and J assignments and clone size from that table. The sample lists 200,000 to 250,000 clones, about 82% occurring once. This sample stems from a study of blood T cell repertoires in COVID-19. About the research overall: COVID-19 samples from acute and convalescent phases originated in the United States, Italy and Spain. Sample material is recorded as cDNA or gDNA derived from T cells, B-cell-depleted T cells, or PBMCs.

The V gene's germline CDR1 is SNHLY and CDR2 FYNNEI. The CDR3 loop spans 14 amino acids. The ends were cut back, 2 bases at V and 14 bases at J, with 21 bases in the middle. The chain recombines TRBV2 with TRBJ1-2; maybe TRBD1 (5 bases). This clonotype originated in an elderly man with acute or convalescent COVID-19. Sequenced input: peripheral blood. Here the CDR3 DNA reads TGTGCCAGCAGTGAATCGGGGGTGACATGGCGGGGGACCTTC. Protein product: CASSESGVTWRGTF. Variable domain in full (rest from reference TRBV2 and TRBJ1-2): EPEVTQTPSHQVTQMGQEVILRCVPISNHLYFYWYRQILGQKVEFLVSFYNNEISEKSEIFDDQFSVERPDGSNFTLKIRSTKLEDSAMYFCASSESGVTWRGTFGSGTRLTVV.